Given below is one T cell receptor (beta chain) in context. The data derive from a study of cytomegalovirus exposure and HLA in healthy donors. Overall study context: A prior study identified 120 million or so unique TCR beta sequences from roughly 180 million T cells.

CDR1 is SGHAT and CDR2 is FQNNGV in the germline V gene. This CDR3 has 17 residues. V lost 5 bases and J lost 4, with 23 bases in between. It was with 60 Vbeta and 13 Jbeta primers that the PCR ran. Data came from immunoSEQ multiplex PCR; TCRdb stores just in-frame clones and leaves some out. Of about 190,000 clones in the sample, 70% to 85% were seen once. The chain uses TRBV11-2 and TRBJ1-2; TRBD1 is a possible D gene (6 bases). The sequence derives from a man in his forties or fifties in good health and CMV-seropositive. Sample: PBMCs. The CDR3 loop is CASSPPRGGLLGYGYTF. In nucleotides, the CDR3 is TGTGCCAGCAGCCCCCCGAGGGGGGGGCTCCTAGGCTATGGCTACACCTTC.